This T cell receptor beta chain was documented in a study of metastatic and nonmetastatic thyroid tumors (dated by TCRdb to 2019 to 2021). Some background on the complete study: Repertoires from peripheral blood and from tumor or nodule tissue samples of malignant and benign thyroid patients were compared. What the authors observed across the whole study: In both blood and tumor samples, malignant tumors were reported to have significantly higher TCR beta diversity than benign nodules.

Trimming takes 3 bases from V and 5 bases from J, and the germline ends sit 13 bases apart. Spanning cysteine to phenylalanine, the CDR3 consists of 13 amino acids. The only DNA kept is the CDR3, 39 bases in frame from the first base. The germline V gene (reference sequence) sets CDR1 to DFQATT and CDR2 to SNEGSKA. No treatment had been received by any patient before thyroid surgery. The study retrospectively analysed patient clinical samples collected from the early 2010s to the late 2010s using T-cell receptor beta sequencing. At least ten counts were recorded for this clone. No antigen is known for it. No qualities accompany the bases; no much larger clone lies one base away. Library creation used PCR. The listed sequencing device is Illumina HiSeq 4000. High-throughput sequencing was used to profile the CDR3 region of the TCR beta-chain in every patient. From the authors' description of their analysis: Drawing on CDR3 differences between clinicopathological groups, the researchers built a classifier meant to tell apart patients with distant-metastatic papillary thyroid cancer. Repertoire diversity was assessed with the Shannon index, and tumor-blood repertoire similarity with the Morisita-Horn index. TCRdb took the public reads, trimmed them with fastp at Q25, ran MiXCR for clone calling and kept in-frame beta chains. TCRdb, not the authors, supplied the V and J calls. The sample includes 53,000 or so clones, with 20% observed a single time. The ten largest clones add up to about 4.1% of the sample.

The chain is encoded by TRBV20-1 joined to TRBJ2-5; 5 matching bases give a weak D call of TRBD1. The sequencing input was blood. The TCR was taken from a female donor with papillary thyroid cancer or a benign thyroid nodule (not recorded which). Some clones in this sample may be carry-over from other donors' samples. At the DNA level, the sequence is TGCAGTGCTAGCCACAGGTTTCGGGAGACCCAGTACTTC. Its translation reads: CSASHRFRETQYF.